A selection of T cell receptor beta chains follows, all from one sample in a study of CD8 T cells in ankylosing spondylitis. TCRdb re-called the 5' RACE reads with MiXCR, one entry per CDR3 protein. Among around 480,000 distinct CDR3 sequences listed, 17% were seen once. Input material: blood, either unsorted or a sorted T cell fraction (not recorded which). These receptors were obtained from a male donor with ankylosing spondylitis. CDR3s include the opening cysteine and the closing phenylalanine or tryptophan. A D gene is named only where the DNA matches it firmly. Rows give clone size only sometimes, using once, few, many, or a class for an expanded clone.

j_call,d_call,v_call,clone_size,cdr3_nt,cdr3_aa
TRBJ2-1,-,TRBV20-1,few,TGCAGTGCGGAGGCTATCGCGAAGCAGTTCTTC,CSAEAIAKQFF
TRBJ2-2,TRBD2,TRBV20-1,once,TGCAGTGCCACTAGCGGGAGAATGGGCGGGGAGCTGTTTTTT,CSATSGRMGGELFF
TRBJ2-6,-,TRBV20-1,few,TGCAGTGCTAGAGATACAGGGTCTGGGGCCAACGTCCTGACTTTC,CSARDTGSGANVLTF
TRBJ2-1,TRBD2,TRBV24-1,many,TGTGCCACCGCCACCCCCCTAGCGGGAGGGCGAGAAAATGAGCAGTTCTTC,CATATPLAGGRENEQFF
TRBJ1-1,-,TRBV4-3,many,TGCGCCAGCAGCCAAGCGGGAAAAATGGACACTGAAGCTTTCTTT,CASSQAGKMDTEAFF
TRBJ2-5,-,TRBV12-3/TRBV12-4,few,TGTGCCAGCAGCCCCGGTGAGGGGAAAGAGACCCAGTACTTC,CASSPGEGKETQYF
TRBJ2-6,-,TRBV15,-,TGTGCCACCAGCATGGGGGTCGGTGGGGCCAACGTCCTGACTTTC,CATSMGVGGANVLTF
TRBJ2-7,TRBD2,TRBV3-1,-,TGTGCCAGCAGCCAAGTCCGGGGGGACGAGCAGTACTTC,CASSQVRGDEQYF
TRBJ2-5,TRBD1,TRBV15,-,TGTGCCACCAGCAGAGATCGGGACAGGCAAGAGACCCAGTACTTC,CATSRDRDRQETQYF
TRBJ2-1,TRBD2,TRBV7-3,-,TGTGCCAGCAGCTTATTTTCCAGCGGGGCTTACAATGAGCAGTTCTTC,CASSLFSSGAYNEQFF
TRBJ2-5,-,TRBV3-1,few,TGTGCCAGCACTCGAAGGGAGACCCAGTACTTC,CASTRRETQYF
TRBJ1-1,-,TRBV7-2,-,TGTGCCAGCAGCTTAGGTGGACAGCGTCTGGGGGCTCTCTTT,CASSLGGQRLGALF
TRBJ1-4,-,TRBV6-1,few,TGTGCCAGCAGCGGGGGGGTTGCAACTAATGAAAAACTGTTTTTT,CASSGGVATNEKLFF
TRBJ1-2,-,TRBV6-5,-,TGTGCCAGCAGTTACGGACGGGACTATGGCTACACCTTC,CASSYGRDYGYTF
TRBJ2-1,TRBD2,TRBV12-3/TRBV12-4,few,TGTGCCAGCAGTTTAAGAGGTGGCGGGAGCCGTTCTAATGAGCAGTTCTTC,CASSLRGGGSRSNEQFF
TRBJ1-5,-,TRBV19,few,TGTGCCACTCAAGGATCGGTTAGCAATCAGCCCCAGCATTTT,CATQGSVSNQPQHF
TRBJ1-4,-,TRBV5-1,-,TGCGCCAGCAGCTTGAGGCCAGGGGATGAAAAACTGTTTTTT,CASSLRPGDEKLFF
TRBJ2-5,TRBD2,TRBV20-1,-,TGCAGTGCTCCCCCACTAGCGCCGGCCCGGGAGACCCAGTACTTC,CSAPPLAPARETQYF
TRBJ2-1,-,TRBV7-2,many,TGTGCCAGCAGCTCCCGGCGAGCCGGGGATGAGCAGTTCTTC,CASSSRRAGDEQFF
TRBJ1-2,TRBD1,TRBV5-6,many,TGTGCCAGCAGCACCGGGACAGGGTCCTATGGCTACACCTTC,CASSTGTGSYGYTF
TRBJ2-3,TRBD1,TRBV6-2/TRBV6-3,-,TGTGCCAGCAGTTCGGACAGGGGGCGATTTACAGATACGCAGTATTTT,CASSSDRGRFTDTQYF
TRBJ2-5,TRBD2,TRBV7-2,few,TGTGCCAGCAGCTTACGGCACGGGGGGAGGCAAGAGACCCAGTACTTC,CASSLRHGGRQETQYF
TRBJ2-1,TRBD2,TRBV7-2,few,TGTGCCAGCAGCTTAGCTTTTTTTAGCGGGAATGAGCAGTTCTTC,CASSLAFFSGNEQFF